The following is a T cell receptor beta chain sequence with its context. Its antigen remains unidentified. The source of the sample is a study of shared clonotypes between healthy human individuals. Sorted-subset replicate PCRs used around 0.2 ug DNA, approximately 27,000 T cell genomes. In the authors' methods: Filtering differed for immunoSEQ, which gave only junction sequences without quality scores. Using immunoSEQ multiplex PCR, the repertoire was profiled, and TCRdb retains in-frame clones only, with some absent. That table gives V, J and clone size, and the DNA gave D and trimming. The table has some 2,500,000 clones, 93% seen once. Germline V gene sequence: CDR1 MDHEN, CDR2 SYDVKM. The CDR3 extends over 13 amino acids. V was trimmed by 3 bases and J by 6 bases, leaving 9 bases between them. General study results and limits: Around 5% of naive CD4 clonotypes were shared across a few donors.

The clonotype was recovered from a man between 18 and 35 years old in good health. Some clones in this sample may be carry-over from other donors' samples. V gene TRBV28 combines with J gene TRBJ1-3, with D possibly TRBD1 on 6 matching bases. The sequenced sample consisted of naive CD4+ T cells from PBMCs. Documented subset: CD45RA+ positively selected. CDR3 nucleotides: TGTGCCAGCAGTTTTGCAGGGGAAAACACCATATATTTT. Protein: CASSFAGENTIYF.